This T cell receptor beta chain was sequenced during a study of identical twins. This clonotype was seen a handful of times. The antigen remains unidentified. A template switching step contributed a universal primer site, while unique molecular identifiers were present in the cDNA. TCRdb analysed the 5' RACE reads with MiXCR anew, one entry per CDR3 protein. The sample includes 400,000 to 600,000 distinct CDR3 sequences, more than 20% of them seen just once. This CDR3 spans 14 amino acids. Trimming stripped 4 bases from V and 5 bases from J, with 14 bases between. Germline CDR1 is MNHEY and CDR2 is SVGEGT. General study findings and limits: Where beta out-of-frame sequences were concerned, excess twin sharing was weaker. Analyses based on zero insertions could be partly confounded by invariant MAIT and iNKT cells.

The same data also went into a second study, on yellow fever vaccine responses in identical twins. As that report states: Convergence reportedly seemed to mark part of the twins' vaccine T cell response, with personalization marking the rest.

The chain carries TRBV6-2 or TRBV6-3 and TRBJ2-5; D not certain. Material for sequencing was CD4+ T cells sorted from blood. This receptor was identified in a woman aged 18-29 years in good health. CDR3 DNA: TGTGCCAGCAGTTCCATGACGGCCAGGGAGACCCAGTACTTC. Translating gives CASSSMTARETQYF.